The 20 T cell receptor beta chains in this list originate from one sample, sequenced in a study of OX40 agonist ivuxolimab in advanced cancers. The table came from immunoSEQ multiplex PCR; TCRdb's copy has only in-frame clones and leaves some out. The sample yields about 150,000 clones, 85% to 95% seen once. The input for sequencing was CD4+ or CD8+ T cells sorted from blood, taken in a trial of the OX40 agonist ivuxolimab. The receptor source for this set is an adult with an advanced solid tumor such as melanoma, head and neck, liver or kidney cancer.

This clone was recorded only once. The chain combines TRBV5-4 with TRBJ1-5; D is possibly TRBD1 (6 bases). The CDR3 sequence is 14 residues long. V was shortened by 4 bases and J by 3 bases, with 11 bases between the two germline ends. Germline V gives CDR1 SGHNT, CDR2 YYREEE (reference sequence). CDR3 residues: CASSLQGFNQPQHF. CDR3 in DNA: TGTGCCAGCAGCCTCCAGGGGTTCAATCAGCCCCAGCATTTT. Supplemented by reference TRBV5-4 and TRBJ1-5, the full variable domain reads ETGVTQSPTHLIKTRGQQVTLRCSSQSGHNTVSWYQQALGQGPQFIFQYYREEENGRGNFPPRFSGLQFPNYSSELNVNALELDDSALYLCASSLQGFNQPQHFGDGTRLSIL.

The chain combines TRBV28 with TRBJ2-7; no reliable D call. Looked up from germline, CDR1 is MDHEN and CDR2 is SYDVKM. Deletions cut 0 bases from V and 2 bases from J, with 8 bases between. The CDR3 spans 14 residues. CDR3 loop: CASSLWPGPYEQYF. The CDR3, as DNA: TGTGCCAGCAGTTTATGGCCCGGACCCTACGAGCAGTACTTC.

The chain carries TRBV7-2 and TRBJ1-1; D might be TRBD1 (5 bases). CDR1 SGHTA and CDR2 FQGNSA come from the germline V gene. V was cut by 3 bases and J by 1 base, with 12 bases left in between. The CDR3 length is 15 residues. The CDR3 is CASSFLPTGNTEAFF. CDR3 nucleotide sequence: TGTGCCAGCAGCTTCTTACCTACAGGGAACACTGAAGCTTTCTTT.

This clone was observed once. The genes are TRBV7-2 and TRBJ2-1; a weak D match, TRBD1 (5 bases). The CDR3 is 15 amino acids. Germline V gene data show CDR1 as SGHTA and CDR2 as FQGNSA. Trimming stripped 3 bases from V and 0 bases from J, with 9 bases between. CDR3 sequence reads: CASSFDRNSYNEQFF. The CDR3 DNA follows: TGTGCCAGCAGCTTCGACAGAAACTCCTACAATGAGCAGTTCTTC.

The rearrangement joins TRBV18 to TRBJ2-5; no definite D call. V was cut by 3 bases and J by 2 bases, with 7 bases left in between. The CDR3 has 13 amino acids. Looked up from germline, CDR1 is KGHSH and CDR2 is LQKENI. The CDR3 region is CASSPQPQETQYF. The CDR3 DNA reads TGTGCCAGCTCACCGCAGCCGCAAGAGACCCAGTACTTC.

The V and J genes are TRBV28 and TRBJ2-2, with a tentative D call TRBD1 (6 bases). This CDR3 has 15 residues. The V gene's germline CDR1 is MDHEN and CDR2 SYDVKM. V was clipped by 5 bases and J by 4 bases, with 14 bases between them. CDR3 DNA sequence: TGTGCCAGCAGTACATCGGGACAACTCACCGGGGAGCTGTTTTTT. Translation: CASSTSGQLTGELFF.

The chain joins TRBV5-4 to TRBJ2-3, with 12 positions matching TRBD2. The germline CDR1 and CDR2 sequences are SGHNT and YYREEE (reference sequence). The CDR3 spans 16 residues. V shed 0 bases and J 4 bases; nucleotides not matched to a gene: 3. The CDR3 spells CASSLGLAGEADTQYF. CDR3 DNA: TGTGCCAGCAGCTTGGGACTAGCGGGAGAGGCAGATACGCAGTATTTT.

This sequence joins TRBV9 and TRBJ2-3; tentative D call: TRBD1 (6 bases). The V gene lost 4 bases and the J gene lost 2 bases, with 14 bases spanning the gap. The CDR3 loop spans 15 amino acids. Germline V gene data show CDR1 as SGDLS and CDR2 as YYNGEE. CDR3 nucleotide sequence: TGTGCCAGCAGCACAACAGGGTGGGCCACAGATACGCAGTATTTT. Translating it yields CASSTTGWATDTQYF.

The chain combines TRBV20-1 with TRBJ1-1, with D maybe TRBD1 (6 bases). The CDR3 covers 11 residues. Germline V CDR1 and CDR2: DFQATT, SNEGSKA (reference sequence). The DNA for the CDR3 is TGCATGGACAGATCAAACACTGAAGCTTTCTTT. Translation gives CMDRSNTEAFF.

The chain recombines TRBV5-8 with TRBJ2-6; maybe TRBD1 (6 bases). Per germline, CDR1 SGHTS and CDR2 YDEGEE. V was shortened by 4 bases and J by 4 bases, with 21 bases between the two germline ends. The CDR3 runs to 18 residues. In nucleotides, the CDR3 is TGTGCCAGCAGCACCCTAGCACAGGGCCCCTCCGGGGCCAACGTCCTGACTTTC. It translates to CASSTLAQGPSGANVLTF.

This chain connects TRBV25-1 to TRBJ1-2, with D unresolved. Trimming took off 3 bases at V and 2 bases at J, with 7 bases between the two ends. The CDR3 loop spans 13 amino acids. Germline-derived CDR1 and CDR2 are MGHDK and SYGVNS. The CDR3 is CASSEDQNYGYTF. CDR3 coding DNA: TGTGCCAGCAGTGAGGATCAGAACTATGGCTACACCTTC.

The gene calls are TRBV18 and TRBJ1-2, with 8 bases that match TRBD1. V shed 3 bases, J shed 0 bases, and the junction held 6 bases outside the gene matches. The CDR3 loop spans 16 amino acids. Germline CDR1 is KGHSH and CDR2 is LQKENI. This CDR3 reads CASSPPRTGTNYGYTF. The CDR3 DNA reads TGTGCCAGCTCACCCCCCCGGACAGGGACTAACTATGGCTACACCTTC.

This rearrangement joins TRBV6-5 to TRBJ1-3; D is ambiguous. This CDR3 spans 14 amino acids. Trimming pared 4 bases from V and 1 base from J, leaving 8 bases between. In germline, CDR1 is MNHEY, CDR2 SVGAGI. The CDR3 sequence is CASSSPGSGNTIYF. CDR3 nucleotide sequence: TGTGCCAGCAGTTCTCCGGGTTCTGGAAACACCATATATTTT.

In DNA form, the CDR3 reads TGTGCCAGCAGCTTAGTAGCAGGGGATCAGCCCCAGCATTTT. Residues: CASSLVAGDQPQHF. The chain uses TRBV11-2 and TRBJ1-5; maybe TRBD1 (6 bases). V shed 1 base and J shed 5 bases, with 9 bases lying between them. The germline V gene encodes CDR1 SGHAT and CDR2 FQNNGV. The CDR3 runs to 14 residues.

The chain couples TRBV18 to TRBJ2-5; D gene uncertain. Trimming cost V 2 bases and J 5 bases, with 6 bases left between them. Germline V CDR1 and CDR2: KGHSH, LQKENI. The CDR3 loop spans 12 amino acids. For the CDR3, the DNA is TGTGCCAGCTCACCAGGCAGTGAGACCCAGTACTTC. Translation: CASSPGSETQYF. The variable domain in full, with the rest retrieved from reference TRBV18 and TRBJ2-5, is NAGVMQNPRHLVRRRGQEARLRCSPMKGHSHVYWYRQLPEEGLKFMVYLQKENIIDESGMPKERFSAEFPKEGPSILRIQQVVRGDSAAYFCASSPGSETQYFGPGTRLLVL.

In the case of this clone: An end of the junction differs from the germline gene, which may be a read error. The CDR3 coding sequence is TGTGCCAGTAGATCCTGCGAGCAGTACTTC. This gives the protein CASRSCEQYF. The chain uses TRBV19 and TRBJ2-5; D is unresolved. Near its end, the DNA agrees better with TRBJ2-7, so the J call may be wrong. Germline CDR1 and CDR2: LNHDA and SQIVND (reference sequence). The CDR3 length is 10 residues.

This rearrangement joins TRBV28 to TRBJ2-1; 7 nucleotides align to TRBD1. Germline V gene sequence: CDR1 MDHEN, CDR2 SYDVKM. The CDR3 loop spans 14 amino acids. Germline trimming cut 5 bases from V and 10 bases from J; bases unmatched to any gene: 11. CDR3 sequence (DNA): TGTGCCAGCAGTCGGCACAGGGGCGTGCGCGAGCAGTTCTTC. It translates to CASSRHRGVREQFF.

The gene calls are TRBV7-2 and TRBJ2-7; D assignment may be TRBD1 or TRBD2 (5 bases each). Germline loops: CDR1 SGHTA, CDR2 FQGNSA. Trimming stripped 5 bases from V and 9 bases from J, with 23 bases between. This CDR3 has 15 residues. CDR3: CASSPPPAVPGRQYF. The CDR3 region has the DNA TGTGCCAGCAGCCCCCCGCCCGCGGTTCCAGGGAGGCAGTACTTC.

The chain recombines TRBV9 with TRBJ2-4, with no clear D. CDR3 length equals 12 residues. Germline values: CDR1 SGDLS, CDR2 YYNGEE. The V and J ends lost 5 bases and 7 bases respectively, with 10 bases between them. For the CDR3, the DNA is TGTGCCAGCAGGGGTAGGGTTAACATTCAGTACTTC. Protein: CASRGRVNIQYF.

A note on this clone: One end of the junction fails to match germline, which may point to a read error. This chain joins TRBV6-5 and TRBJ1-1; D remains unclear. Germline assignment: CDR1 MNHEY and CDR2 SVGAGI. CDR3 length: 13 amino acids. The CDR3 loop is CASSYGLNSEAFF. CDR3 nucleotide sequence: TGTGCCAGCAGTTACGGCCTGAACAGTGAAGCTTTCTTT.